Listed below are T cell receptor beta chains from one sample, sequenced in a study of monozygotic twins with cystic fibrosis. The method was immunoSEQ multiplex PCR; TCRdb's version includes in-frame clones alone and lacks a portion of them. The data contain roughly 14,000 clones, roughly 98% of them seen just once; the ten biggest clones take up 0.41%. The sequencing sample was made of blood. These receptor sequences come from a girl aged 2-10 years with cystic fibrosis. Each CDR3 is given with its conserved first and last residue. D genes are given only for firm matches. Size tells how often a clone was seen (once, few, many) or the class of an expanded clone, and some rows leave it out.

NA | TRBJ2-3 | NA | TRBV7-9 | CASSPPAGRIGDTQYF | TGTGCCAGCAGTCCACCGGCGGGCAGGATAGGAGATACGCAGTATTTT
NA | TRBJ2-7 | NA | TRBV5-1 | CASSLAGQYYEQYF | TGCGCCAGCAGCTTGGCCGGACAGTACTACGAGCAGTACTTC
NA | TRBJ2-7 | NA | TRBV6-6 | CASSRRSYEQYF | TGTGCCAGCAGCCGCCGAAGCTACGAGCAGTACTTC
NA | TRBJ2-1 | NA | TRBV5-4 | CASRSPVSGNEQFF | TGTGCCAGCAGGTCTCCTGTTTCTGGGAATGAGCAGTTCTTC
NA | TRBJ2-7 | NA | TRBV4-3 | CASSQDFTGSSYEQYF | TGCGCCAGCAGCCAAGACTTTACAGGAAGCTCCTACGAGCAGTACTTC
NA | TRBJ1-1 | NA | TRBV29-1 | CSVGEMGAFF | TGCAGCGTTGGGGAGATGGGAGCTTTCTTT
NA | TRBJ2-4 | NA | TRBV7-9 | CASSPRVGMRTKNIQYF | TGTGCCAGCAGCCCTCGGGTTGGCATGCGGACCAAAAACATTCAGTACTTC
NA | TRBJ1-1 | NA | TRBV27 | CASSPHKNGNTEAFF | TGTGCCAGCAGTCCTCACAAGAATGGGAACACTGAAGCTTTCTTT
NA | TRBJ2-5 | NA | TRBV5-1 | CASSWDLRETQYF | TGCGCCAGCAGCTGGGACCTTCGGGAGACCCAGTACTTC
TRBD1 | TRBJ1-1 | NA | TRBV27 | CASSLFSTTGSNTEAFF | TGTGCCAGCAGTTTATTTTCAACGACAGGGTCGAACACTGAAGCTTTCTTT
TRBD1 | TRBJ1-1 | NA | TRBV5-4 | CASSPFPTGLNTEAFF | TGTGCCAGCAGCCCATTCCCGACAGGGTTGAACACTGAAGCTTTCTTT
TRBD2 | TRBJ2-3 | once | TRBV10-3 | CAIGPGTSGLNTQYF | TGTGCCATCGGACCTGGGACTAGTGGACTTAATACGCAGTATTTT
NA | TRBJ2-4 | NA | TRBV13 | CASSLGERNIQYF | TGTGCCAGCAGCTTAGGCGAGAGAAACATTCAGTACTTC
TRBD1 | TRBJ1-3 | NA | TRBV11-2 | CASSLWDRGSGNTIYF | TGTGCCAGCAGCTTATGGGACAGGGGGTCCGGAAACACCATATATTTT
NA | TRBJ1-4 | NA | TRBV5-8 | CASSTWTDIETNEKLFF | TGTGCCAGCAGCACTTGGACGGACATTGAAACTAATGAAAAACTGTTTTTT
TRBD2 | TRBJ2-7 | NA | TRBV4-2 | CASSQGAGGPTSEQYF | TGTGCCAGCAGCCAAGGTGCGGGAGGGCCAACCTCCGAGCAGTACTTC
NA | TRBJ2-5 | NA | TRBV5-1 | CASSPQGSGLQETQYF | TGCGCCAGCAGCCCCCAGGGGTCGGGACTCCAAGAGACCCAGTACTTC
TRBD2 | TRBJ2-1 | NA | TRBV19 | CASSIVGPSGYNEQFF | TGTGCCAGTAGTATAGTTGGGCCTAGCGGGTACAATGAGCAGTTCTTC
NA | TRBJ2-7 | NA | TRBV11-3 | CASSPKLYEQYF | TGTGCCAGCAGCCCGAAACTCTACGAGCAGTACTTC
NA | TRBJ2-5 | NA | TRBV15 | CATSTEVQETQYF | TGTGCCACCAGCACCGAGGTCCAAGAGACCCAGTACTTC
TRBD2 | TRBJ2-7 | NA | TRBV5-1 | CASSRGRAGAGEQYF | TGCGCCAGCAGCCGGGGACGAGCGGGAGCCGGGGAGCAGTACTTC
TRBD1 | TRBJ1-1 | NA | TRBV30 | CAWSRDSPLNTEAFF | TGTGCCTGGAGTCGGGACAGCCCTTTGAACACTGAAGCTTTCTTT
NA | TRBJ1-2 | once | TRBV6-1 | CASNVGGYTF | TGTGCCAGCAACGTAGGTGGCTACACCTTC
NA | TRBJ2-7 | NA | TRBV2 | CASSEALWGRGEQYF | TGTGCCAGCAGTGAGGCCCTCTGGGGGAGAGGAGAGCAGTACTTC
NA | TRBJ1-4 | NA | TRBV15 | CATSRGQLATNEKLFF | TGTGCCACCAGCAGAGGACAGCTTGCAACTAATGAAAAACTGTTTTTT
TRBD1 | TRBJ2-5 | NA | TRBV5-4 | CASSSGTGVKEQYF | TGTGCCAGCAGCTCCGGGACAGGGGTAAAAGAGCAGTACTTC
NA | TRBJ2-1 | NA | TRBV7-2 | CASSLASSNEQFF | TGTGCCAGCAGCTTAGCTTCTTCGAATGAGCAGTTCTTC
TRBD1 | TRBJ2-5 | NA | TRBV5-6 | CASSFIVNTGVGETQYF | TGTGCCAGCAGCTTTATAGTGAACACAGGGGTGGGGGAGACCCAGTACTTC
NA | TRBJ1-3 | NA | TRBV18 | CASSPKGSIGNTIYF | TGTGCCAGCTCACCAAAGGGCAGTATTGGAAACACCATATATTTT
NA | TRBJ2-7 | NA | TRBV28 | CASRREGGYEQYF | TGTGCCAGCAGGAGGGAGGGGGGCTACGAGCAGTACTTC
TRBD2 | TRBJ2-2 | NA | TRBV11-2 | CASSRYTSGGNTGELFF | TGTGCCAGCAGCCGGTATACTAGCGGAGGGAACACCGGGGAGCTGTTTTTT
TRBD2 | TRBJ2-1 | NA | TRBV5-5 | CASSLYTGGPVDEQFF | TGTGCCAGCAGCTTGTATACGGGAGGGCCGGTGGATGAGCAGTTCTTC
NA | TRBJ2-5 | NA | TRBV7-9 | CASSPSGPQETQYF | TGTGCCAGCAGCCCAAGCGGACCCCAAGAGACCCAGTACTTC
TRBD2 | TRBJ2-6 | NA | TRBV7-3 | CASSPAGGAPLSGANVLTF | TGTGCCAGCAGCCCCGCCGGGGGGGCGCCCCTCTCTGGGGCCAACGTCCTGACTTTC
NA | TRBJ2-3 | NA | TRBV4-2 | CASSQENKPRTDTQYF | TGTGCCAGCAGCCAAGAGAATAAACCGCGCACAGATACGCAGTATTTT
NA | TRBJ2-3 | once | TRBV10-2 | CASSEVQYTQYF | TGCGCCAGCAGTGAGGTTCAGTATACGCAGTATTTT
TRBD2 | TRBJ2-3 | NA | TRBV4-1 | CASNQGGVADTQYF | TGCGCCAGCAACCAGGGAGGGGTCGCAGATACGCAGTATTTT
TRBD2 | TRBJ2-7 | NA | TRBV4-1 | CASSQGTSGTYEQYF | TGCGCCAGCAGCCAAGGGACTAGCGGAACATACGAGCAGTACTTC
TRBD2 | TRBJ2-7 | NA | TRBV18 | CASSPLPLGLAGEVSYEQYF | TGTGCCAGCTCACCGCTCCCCTTAGGACTAGCGGGAGAGGTCAGCTACGAGCAGTACTTC
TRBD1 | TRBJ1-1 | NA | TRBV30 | CAWGDRETEAFF | TGTGCCTGGGGGGACAGGGAAACTGAAGCTTTCTTT
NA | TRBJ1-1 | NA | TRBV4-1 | CASSRIGTINVNTEAFF | TGCGCCAGCAGCCGAATAGGGACAATCAATGTGAACACTGAAGCTTTCTTT
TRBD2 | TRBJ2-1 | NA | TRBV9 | CASSSRPSGLYNEQFF | TGTGCCAGCAGCTCTAGGCCTAGCGGGTTATACAATGAGCAGTTCTTC
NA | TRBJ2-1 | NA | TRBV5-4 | CASSFKTSNEQFF | TGTGCCAGCAGCTTTAAGACTAGTAATGAGCAGTTCTTC
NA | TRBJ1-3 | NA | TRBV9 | CASSPTARPNTIYF | TGTGCCAGCAGCCCCACCGCGCGACCGAACACCATATATTTT
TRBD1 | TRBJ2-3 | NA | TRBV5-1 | CASRTGTGYTDTQYF | TGCGCCAGCAGAACCGGGACAGGGTACACAGATACGCAGTATTTT
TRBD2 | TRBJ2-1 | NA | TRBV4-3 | CASSQELGTSFYNEQFF | TGCGCCAGCAGCCAAGAGCTCGGGACTAGCTTTTACAATGAGCAGTTCTTC
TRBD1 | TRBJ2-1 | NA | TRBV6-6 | CASINGGTGAYNEQFF | TGTGCCAGCATAAATGGCGGGACAGGGGCTTACAATGAGCAGTTCTTC
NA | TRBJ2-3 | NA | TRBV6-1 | CASSEGVSTDTQYF | TGTGCCAGCAGTGAAGGAGTAAGCACAGATACGCAGTATTTT
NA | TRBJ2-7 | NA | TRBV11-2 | CASSLDPRSYEQYF | TGTGCCAGCAGCTTAGATCCCAGGTCCTACGAGCAGTACTTC
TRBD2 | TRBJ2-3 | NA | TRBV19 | CASSSTSGRVTDTQYF | TGTGCCAGTAGTAGCACTAGCGGGAGGGTCACAGATACGCAGTATTTT
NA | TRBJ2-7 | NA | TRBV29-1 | CSVVFVAPFYEQYF | TGCAGCGTTGTTTTTGTCGCGCCCTTCTACGAGCAGTACTTC